This T cell receptor (beta chain) stems from a study of cytomegalovirus exposure and HLA in healthy donors. Points from the study as a whole: Cytomegalovirus-associated status was assigned to about 160 TCR beta chains. Rarity marked most TCR sequences, yet some public TCRs occurred in many donors. Reported results showed that the classifier diagnosed cytomegalovirus status with high specificity and sensitivity. A few of the chains that were CMV-associated were confirmed in vitro to be specific for CMV antigens.

The V and J ends lost 2 bases and 4 bases, in that order; junction bases with no gene match: 9. This CDR3 is 17 amino acids long. From germline, CDR1 is SGHRS and CDR2 YFSETQ. The assay was immunoSEQ multiplex PCR, and TCRdb's table has in-frame clones only and misses some. The data hold some 74,000 clones, with 90% to 95% observed a single time. About this clone: The antigen remains unidentified.

This receptor was identified in a woman in her twenties or thirties in good health and CMV-seronegative. The sequencing input was PBMCs. The genes are TRBV5-1 and TRBJ2-1, with 10 bases fitting TRBD2. CDR3 region: CASSLSAATSGYNEQFF. DNA for the CDR3: TGCGCCAGCAGCTTATCTGCTGCGACTAGCGGGTACAATGAGCAGTTCTTC.